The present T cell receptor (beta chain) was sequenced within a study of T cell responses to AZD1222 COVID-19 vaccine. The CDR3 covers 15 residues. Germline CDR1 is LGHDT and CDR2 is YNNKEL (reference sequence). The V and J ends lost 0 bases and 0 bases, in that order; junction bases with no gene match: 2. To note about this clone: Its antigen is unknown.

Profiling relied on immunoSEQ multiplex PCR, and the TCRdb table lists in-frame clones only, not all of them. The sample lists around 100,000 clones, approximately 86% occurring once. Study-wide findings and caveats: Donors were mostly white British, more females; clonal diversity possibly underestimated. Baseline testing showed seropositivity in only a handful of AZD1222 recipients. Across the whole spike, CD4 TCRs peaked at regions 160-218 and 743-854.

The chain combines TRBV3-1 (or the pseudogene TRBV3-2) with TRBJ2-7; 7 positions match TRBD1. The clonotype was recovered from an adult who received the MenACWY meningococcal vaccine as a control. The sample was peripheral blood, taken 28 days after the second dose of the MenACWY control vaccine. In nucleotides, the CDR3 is TGTGCCAGCAGCCAAGATGGGACAGTCTCCTACGAGCAGTACTTC. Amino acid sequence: CASSQDGTVSYEQYF.